This TCR beta chain was documented in a study of CD39 and CD103 CD8 tumor-infiltrating T cells. This clone was found a few times. The protocol was immunoSEQ multiplex PCR, while the TCRdb copy is restricted to in-frame clones and leaves out a portion. The data contain some 3,300 clones, 60% to 70% of them singletons. V gave up 7 bases and J gave up 4 bases, with 11 bases separating them. Germline loops: CDR1 LNHDA, CDR2 SQIVND (reference sequence). This CDR3 region has 13 residues. The chain recombines TRBV19 with TRBJ1-5; no definite D call. The clonotype comes from a human donor with head and neck squamous cell carcinoma. Sequenced sample: CD39- CD103- CD8+ T cells sorted from the tumor. The subset was: CD103-CD39- double-negative CD45RA- CD8 T cells. This chain's CDR3 is CASTRSHNQPQHF. CDR3 nucleotide sequence: TGTGCCAGTACGCGAAGTCATAATCAGCCCCAGCATTTT.